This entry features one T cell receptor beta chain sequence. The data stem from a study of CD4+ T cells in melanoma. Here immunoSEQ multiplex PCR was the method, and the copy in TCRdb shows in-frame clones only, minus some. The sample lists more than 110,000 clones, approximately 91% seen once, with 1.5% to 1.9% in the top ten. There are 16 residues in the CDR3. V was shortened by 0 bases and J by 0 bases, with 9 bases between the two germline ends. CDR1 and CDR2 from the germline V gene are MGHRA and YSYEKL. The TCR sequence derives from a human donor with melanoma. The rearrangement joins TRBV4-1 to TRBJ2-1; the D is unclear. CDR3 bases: TGCGCCAGCAGCCAAGATGGAGCTTTCTCCTACAATGAGCAGTTCTTC. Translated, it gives CASSQDGAFSYNEQFF.